This section outlines one T cell receptor beta chain sequence together with its context. Its antigen is not yet known. Base-call qualities are not available, and no considerably larger clone is one nucleotide away. These data are taken from a study of blood T cell repertoires in COVID-19 (dated by TCRdb to 2018 to 2021). About the study as a whole: Samples covering the acute and convalescent phases of COVID-19 were provided by collaborators in the United States, Italy and Spain. The material from the prospective study consisted of cDNA or gDNA derived from T cells, B-cell-depleted T cells, or PBMCs. Deeply sampled blood TCRbeta repertoires from subjects exposed to, actively infected with, or recovered from COVID-19 were included in the dataset. A freely available public database, intended as a resource for researchers studying the immune response to SARS-CoV-2, is where the repertoires were released. The samples were drawn from the first 160 participants of the ongoing ImmuneRACE study and from 1,200 or so subjects provided by 6 global collaborators. A de-identified subject ID, COVID-19 status, age in years and sex were almost always included in the sample metadata. HLA class I and class II types, where available, came from metadata supplied by the sample provider rather than from assay-based typing. Overall results and qualifications from the work: The quantity of clinical and demographic metadata differed by source and by participant and was supplied without curation.

Whole blood was collected in K2EDTA tubes by collaborating institutions according to the institutions' own protocols. For TCRbeta analysis, collaborators shipped samples in one of three forms: frozen whole blood, isolated PBMCs, or DNA extracted from either of those sample types. The germline V gene (reference sequence) gives CDR1 as LGHDT and CDR2 as YNNKEL. Unmatched junction bases come to 4, with V trimmed by 4 bases and J by 4 bases. Including cysteine and phenylalanine, the CDR3 has 14 amino acids. The DNA shown is the 42-base CDR3, in frame from base 1. TCRbeta CDR3 regions were amplified from genomic DNA using the immunoSEQ Assay, a bias-controlled multiplex PCR. The study's processing was this. The number of nucleated cells in each sample was estimated from the amplification of reference gene primers within the assay. Sequence reads were collapsed and filtered to measure the absolute abundance of every unique TCRbeta CDR3 rearrangement. Productive Simpson clonality was computed per sample as the square root of Simpson's diversity index over productive rearrangements. Drawn from immuneACCESS, this table holds only the in-frame rearrangements with V and J called that TCRdb kept. Clones are partly lost; checked studies trace under half to an unresolved V gene and leave the rest unexplained. V, J and clone size are taken as reported in that table, and D and trimming were inferred from the DNA itself. The sample records 140,000 to 150,000 clones, 80% to 90% of which are singletons. 2.5% to 3% of the sample rests with the top ten.

The clonotype was recovered from a man aged 60-69 years with active or convalescent COVID-19. Input material: peripheral blood. The V and J genes are TRBV3-1 (or the pseudogene TRBV3-2) and TRBJ2-5, with 9 bases aligning to TRBD2. The nucleotides are TGTGCCAGCAGCCGGCGGGGGGGCCGAGAGACCCAGTACTTC. This translates into CASSRRGGRETQYF.